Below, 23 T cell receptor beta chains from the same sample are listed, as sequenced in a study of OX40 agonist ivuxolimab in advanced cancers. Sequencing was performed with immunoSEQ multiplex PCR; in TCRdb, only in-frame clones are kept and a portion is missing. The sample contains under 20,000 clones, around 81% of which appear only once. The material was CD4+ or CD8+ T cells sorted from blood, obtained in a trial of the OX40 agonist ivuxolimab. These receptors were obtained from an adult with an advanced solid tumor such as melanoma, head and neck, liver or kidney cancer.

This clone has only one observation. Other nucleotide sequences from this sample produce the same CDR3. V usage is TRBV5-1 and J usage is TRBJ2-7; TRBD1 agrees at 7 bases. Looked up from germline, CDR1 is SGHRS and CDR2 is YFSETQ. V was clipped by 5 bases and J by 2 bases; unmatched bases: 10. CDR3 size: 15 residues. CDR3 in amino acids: CASSSNRDSTYEQYF. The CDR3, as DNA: TGCGCCAGCAGTTCCAACCGGGACAGCACCTACGAGCAGTACTTC.

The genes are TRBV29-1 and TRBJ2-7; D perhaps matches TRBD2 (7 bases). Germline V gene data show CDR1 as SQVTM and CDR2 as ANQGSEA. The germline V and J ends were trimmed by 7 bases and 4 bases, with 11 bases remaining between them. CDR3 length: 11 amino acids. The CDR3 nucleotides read TGCAGCGCGGGGGGCAGATACGAGCAGTACTTC. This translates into CSAGGRYEQYF.

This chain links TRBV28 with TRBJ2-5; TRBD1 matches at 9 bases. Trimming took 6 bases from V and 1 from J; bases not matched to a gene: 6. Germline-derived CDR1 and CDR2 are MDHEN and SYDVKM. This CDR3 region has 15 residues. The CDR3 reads CASREGQGFQETQYF. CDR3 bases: TGTGCCAGCAGGGAGGGACAGGGCTTCCAAGAGACCCAGTACTTC.

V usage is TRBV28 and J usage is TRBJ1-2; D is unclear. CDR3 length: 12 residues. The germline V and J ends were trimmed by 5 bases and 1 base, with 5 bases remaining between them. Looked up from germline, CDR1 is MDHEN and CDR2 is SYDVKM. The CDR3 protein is CASSQLNYGYTF. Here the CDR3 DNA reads TGTGCCAGCAGTCAACTTAACTATGGCTACACCTTC.

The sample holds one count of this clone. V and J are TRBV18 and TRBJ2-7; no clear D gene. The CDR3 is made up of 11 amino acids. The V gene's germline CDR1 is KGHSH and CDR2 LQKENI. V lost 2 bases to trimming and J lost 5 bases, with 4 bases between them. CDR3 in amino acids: CASSPGDEQYF. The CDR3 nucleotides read TGTGCCAGCTCACCAGGCGACGAGCAGTACTTC.

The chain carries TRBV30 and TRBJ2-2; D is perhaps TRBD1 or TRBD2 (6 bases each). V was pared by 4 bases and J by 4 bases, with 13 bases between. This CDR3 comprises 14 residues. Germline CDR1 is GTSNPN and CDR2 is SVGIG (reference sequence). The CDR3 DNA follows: TGTGCCTGGAAGGGGGGATTGTTCACCGGGGAGCTGTTTTTT. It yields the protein CAWKGGLFTGELFF.

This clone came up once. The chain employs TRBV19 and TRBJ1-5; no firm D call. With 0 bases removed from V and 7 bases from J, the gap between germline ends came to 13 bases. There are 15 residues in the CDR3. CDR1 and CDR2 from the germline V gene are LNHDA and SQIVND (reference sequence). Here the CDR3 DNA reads TGTGCCAGTAGTATAGAAGGACGGACGGGACAGCCCCAGCATTTT. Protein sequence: CASSIEGRTGQPQHF.

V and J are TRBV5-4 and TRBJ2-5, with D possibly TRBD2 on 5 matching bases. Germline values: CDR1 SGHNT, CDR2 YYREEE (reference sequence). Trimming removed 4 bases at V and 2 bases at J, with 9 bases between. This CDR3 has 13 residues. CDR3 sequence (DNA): TGTGCCAGCAGCCCTAGCATTCAAGAGACCCAGTACTTC. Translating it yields CASSPSIQETQYF.

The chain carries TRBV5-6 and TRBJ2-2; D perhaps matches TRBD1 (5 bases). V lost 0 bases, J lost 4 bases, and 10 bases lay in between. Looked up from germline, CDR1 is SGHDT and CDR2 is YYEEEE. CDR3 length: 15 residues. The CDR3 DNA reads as TGTGCCAGCAGCTTGGTCAGGGTATCCACCGGGGAGCTGTTTTTT. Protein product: CASSLVRVSTGELFF.

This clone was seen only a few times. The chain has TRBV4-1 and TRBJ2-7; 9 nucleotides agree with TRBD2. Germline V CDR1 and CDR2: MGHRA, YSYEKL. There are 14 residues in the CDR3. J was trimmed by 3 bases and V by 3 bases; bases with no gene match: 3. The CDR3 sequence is CASSQPSGIYEQYF. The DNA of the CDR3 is TGCGCCAGCAGCCAGCCTAGCGGGATCTACGAGCAGTACTTC.

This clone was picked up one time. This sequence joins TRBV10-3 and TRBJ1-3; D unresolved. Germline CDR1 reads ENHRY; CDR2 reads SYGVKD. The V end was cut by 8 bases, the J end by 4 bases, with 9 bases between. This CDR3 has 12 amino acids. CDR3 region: CAISVGGNTIYF. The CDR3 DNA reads TGTGCCATCTCCGTCGGGGGAAACACCATATATTTT.

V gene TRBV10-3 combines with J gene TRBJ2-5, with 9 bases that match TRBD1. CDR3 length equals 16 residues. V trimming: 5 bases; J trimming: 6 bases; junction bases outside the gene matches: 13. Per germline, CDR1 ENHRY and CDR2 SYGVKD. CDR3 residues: CAISNTGQGLVKTQYF. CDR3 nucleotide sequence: TGTGCCATCAGTAACACGGGACAGGGTTTAGTGAAGACCCAGTACTTC.

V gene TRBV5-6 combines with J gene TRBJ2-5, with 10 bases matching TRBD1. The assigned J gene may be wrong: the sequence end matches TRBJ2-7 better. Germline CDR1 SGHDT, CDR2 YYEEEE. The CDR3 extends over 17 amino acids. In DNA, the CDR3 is TGTGCCAGCAGCAGGGGGAAAAGGGACAGGGGTCTCCACGAGCAGTACTTC. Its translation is CASSRGKRDRGLHEQYF.

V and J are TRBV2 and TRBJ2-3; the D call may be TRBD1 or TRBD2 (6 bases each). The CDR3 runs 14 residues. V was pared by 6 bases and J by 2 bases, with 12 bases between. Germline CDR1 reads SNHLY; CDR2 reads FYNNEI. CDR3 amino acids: CASSMWGATDTQYF. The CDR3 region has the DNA TGTGCCAGCAGCATGTGGGGGGCCACAGATACGCAGTATTTT.

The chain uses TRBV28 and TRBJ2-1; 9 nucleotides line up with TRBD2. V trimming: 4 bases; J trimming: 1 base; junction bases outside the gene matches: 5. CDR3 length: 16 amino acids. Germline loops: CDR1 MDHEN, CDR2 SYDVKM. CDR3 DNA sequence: TGTGCCAGCAGTTCGATTAGCGGGAGATCCTACAATGAGCAGTTCTTC. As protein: CASSSISGRSYNEQFF.

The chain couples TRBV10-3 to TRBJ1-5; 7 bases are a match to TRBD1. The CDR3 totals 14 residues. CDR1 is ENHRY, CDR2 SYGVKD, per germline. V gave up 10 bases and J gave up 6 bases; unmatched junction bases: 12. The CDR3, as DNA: TGTGCCACCGATCCAACAGGGGAAGGTCAGCCCCAGCATTTT. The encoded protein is CATDPTGEGQPQHF.

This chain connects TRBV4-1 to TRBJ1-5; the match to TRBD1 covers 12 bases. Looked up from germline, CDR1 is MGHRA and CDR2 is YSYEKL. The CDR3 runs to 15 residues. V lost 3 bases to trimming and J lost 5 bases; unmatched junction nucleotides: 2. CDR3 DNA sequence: TGCGCCAGCAGCCAGGGACAGGGGGCGTATCAGCCCCAGCATTTT. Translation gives CASSQGQGAYQPQHF.

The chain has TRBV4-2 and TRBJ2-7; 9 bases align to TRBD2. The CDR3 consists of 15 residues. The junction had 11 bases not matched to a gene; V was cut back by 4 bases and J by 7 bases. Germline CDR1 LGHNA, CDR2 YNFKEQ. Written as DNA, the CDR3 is TGTGCCAGCAGCCCGTCCTTAGCGGGGGCCGAAGAGCAGTACTTC. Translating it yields CASSPSLAGAEEQYF.

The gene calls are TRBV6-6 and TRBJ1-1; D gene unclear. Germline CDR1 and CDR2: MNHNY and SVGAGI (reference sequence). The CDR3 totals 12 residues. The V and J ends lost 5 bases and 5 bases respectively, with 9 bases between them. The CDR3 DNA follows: TGTGCCAGCAGTCCGGAGGTAACTGAAGCTTTCTTT. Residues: CASSPEVTEAFF.

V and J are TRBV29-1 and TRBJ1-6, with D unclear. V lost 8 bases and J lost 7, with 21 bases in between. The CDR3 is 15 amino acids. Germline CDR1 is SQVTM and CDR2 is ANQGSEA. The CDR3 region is CSNGLDIVLNSPLHF. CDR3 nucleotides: TGCAGCAACGGACTAGACATAGTTTTAAATTCACCCCTCCACTTT.

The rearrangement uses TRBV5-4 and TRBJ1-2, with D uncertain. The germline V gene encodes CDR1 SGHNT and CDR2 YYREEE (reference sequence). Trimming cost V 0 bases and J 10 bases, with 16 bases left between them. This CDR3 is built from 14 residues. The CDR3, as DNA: TGTGCCAGCAGCTTGGTGCAGACCGGGCGCATCTACACCTTC. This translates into CASSLVQTGRIYTF.

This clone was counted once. CDR3 DNA sequence: TGTGCCAGCAGTTTCGGGGGCACAGATACGCAGTATTTT. Residues: CASSFGGTDTQYF. The J gene is TRBJ2-3, the V gene TRBV27, with D possibly being TRBD2 (5 bases). Trimming cost V 3 bases and J 1 base, with 5 bases left between them. The length of the CDR3 is 13 residues. CDR1 and CDR2 from the germline V gene are MNHEY and SMNVEV (reference sequence).

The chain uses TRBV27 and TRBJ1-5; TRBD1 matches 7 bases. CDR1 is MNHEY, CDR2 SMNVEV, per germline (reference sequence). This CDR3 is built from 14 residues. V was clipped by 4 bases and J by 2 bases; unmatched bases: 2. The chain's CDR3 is CASSYTGGNQPQHF. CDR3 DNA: TGTGCCAGCAGTTACACAGGGGGCAATCAGCCCCAGCATTTT.